The 13 T cell receptor beta chains listed next were all sequenced from one sample in a study of T cells after yellow fever vaccination. TCRdb redid the calling of the 5' RACE reads with MiXCR, one entry per CDR3 protein. The sample yields 450,000 to 650,000 distinct CDR3 sequences, 20% to 25% seen once. The sequencing used PBMCs, collected less than 25 days after the first yellow fever vaccination. The receptors originated from a man younger than 30 who received the YFV17D yellow fever vaccine.

The chain has TRBV5-1 and TRBJ1-1, with D maybe TRBD1 (6 bases). The CDR3 has 14 residues. Germline-derived CDR1 and CDR2 are SGHRS and YFSETQ. The germline V and J ends were trimmed by 0 bases and 7 bases, with 13 bases remaining between them. Here the CDR3 reads CASSLVAGAVEAFF. CDR3 coding DNA: TGCGCCAGCAGCTTGGTAGCGGGGGCAGTTGAAGCTTTCTTT. Looking up the rest from reference TRBV5-1 and TRBJ1-1 gives the full variable domain: KAGVTQTPRYLIKTRGQQVTLSCSPISGHRSVSWYQQTPGQGLQFLFEYFSETQRNKGNFPGRFSGRQFSNSRSEMNVSTLELGDSALYLCASSLVAGAVEAFFGQGTRLTVV.

This clonotype was seen a handful of times. The V and J genes are TRBV5-1 and TRBJ2-1, with 7 bases aligning to TRBD2. Per the germline V gene, CDR1 is SGHRS and CDR2 is YFSETQ. CDR3 length equals 17 residues. After removal of 7 bases from V and 0 bases from J, the junction contained 13 bases not matched to a gene. Here the CDR3 reads CASCGGAGRSSYNEQFF. The CDR3 DNA follows: TGCGCCAGCTGTGGGGGAGCGGGAAGAAGCTCCTACAATGAGCAGTTCTTC.

The V gene is TRBV6-1, the J gene TRBJ2-1; D possibly matches TRBD1 or TRBD2 (5 bases each). V lost 7 bases and J lost 4, with 8 bases in between. Germline V CDR1 and CDR2: MNHNS, SASEGT. The CDR3 runs 12 residues. The DNA of the CDR3 is TGTGCCAGCAACGGGGCGTACAATGAGCAGTTCTTC. It is translated as CASNGAYNEQFF.

The gene calls are TRBV4-2 and TRBJ2-3; TRBD2 agrees at 11 bases. The germline gives CDR1 LGHNA, CDR2 YNFKEQ. Losses at the gene ends were 4 bases for V and 4 bases for J; bases not matched to a gene: 4. This CDR3 has 15 residues. The CDR3 here is CASSPIAGGPDTQYF. In DNA form, the CDR3 reads TGTGCCAGCAGCCCCATAGCGGGGGGGCCAGATACGCAGTATTTT.

This clonotype came up a few times. This chain joins TRBV7-9 and TRBJ2-5; D is unclear. Germline CDR1 reads SEHNR; CDR2 reads FQNEAQ (reference sequence). V shed 4 bases and J shed 2 bases, with 8 bases lying between them. The CDR3 loop spans 13 amino acids. In DNA form, the CDR3 reads TGTGCCAGCAGCTCCCGATCACAAGAGACCCAGTACTTC. This codes for CASSSRSQETQYF.

The chain employs TRBV7-2 and TRBJ1-3, with D uncertain. The CDR3 covers 16 residues. Germline V gives CDR1 SGHTA, CDR2 FQGNSA. V lost 3 bases and J lost 0, with 12 bases in between. DNA of the CDR3: TGTGCCAGCAGCTTCGGCCCTATCAGCTCTGGAAACACCATATATTTT. Translated: CASSFGPISSGNTIYF. The whole variable domain, remainder taken from reference TRBV7-2 and TRBJ1-3, is GAGVSQSPSNKVTEKGKDVELRCDPISGHTALYWYRQSLGQGLEFLIYFQGNSAPDKSGLPSDRFSAERTGGSVSTLTIQRTQQEDSAVYLCASSFGPISSGNTIYFGEGSWLTVV.

This clonotype was found many times. This rearrangement joins TRBV20-1 to TRBJ2-1; 9 bases are shared with TRBD2. The ends lost 2 bases at V and 10 bases at J; junction bases unmatched: 18. Germline V CDR1 and CDR2: DFQATT, SNEGSKA (reference sequence). The CDR3 sequence is 17 residues long. DNA for the CDR3: TGCAGTGCTAGAACTGGGGCACCTAGCGGGGATGGAACGGAGCAGTTCTTC. This codes for CSARTGAPSGDGTEQFF.

The chain combines TRBV15 with TRBJ2-6; D remains unclear. The length of the CDR3 is 16 residues. The V and J ends lost 1 base and 4 bases respectively, with 11 bases between them. Germline lookup yields CDR1 LNHNV and CDR2 YYDKDF (reference sequence). In nucleotides, the CDR3 is TGTGCCACCAGCAGAGGGACGGAGAACGGGGCCAACGTCCTGACTTTC. It specifies CATSRGTENGANVLTF.

J is TRBJ2-6 and V is TRBV20-1; D may correspond to TRBD1 or TRBD2 (6 bases each). CDR1 is DFQATT, CDR2 SNEGSKA, per germline (reference sequence). V was cut by 6 bases and J by 0 bases, with 18 bases left in between. CDR3 length: 17 residues. The CDR3 region is CSAPGGGSYSGANVLTF. DNA for the CDR3: TGCAGTGCCCCCGGGGGCGGGTCTTACTCTGGGGCCAACGTCCTGACTTTC.

This clonotype was counted only a few times. The rearrangement uses TRBV6-5 and TRBJ2-3; TRBD2 is a possible D gene (7 bases). Looked up from germline, CDR1 is MNHEY and CDR2 is SVGAGI. Between the trimmed V and J ends, which lost 4 bases and 6 bases, there was a span of 17 bases. This CDR3 is built from 15 residues. The CDR3 here is CASSWNGGPRDTQYF. The CDR3 nucleotides are TGTGCCAGCAGTTGGAACGGGGGGCCAAGGGATACGCAGTATTTT.

The chain recombines TRBV5-1 with TRBJ2-2, with D possibly TRBD1 on 5 matching bases. The CDR3 has 15 residues. The V gene's germline CDR1 is SGHRS and CDR2 YFSETQ. V gave up 5 bases and J gave up 4 bases, with 15 bases separating them. CDR3 sequence (DNA): TGCGCCAGCAGTCAAGCAGGGATAGGCACCGGGGAGCTGTTTTTT. As protein: CASSQAGIGTGELFF.

The chain combines TRBV5-5 with TRBJ1-5; tentatively, D is TRBD1 (6 bases). CDR1 and CDR2 (germline): SGHKS, YYEKEE (reference sequence). The CDR3 has 17 residues. The ends were cut back, 2 bases at V and 4 bases at J, with 19 bases in the middle. The CDR3 here is CASSFIWGSGTNQPQHF. The CDR3 DNA reads as TGTGCCAGCAGCTTCATTTGGGGCTCAGGGACAAATCAGCCCCAGCATTTT.

V gene TRBV18 combines with J gene TRBJ2-2, with unresolved D. The germline V gene encodes CDR1 KGHSH and CDR2 LQKENI. V was pared by 2 bases and J by 5 bases, with 9 bases between. This CDR3 is built from 14 residues. The CDR3 nucleotides are TGTGCCAGCTCACCAAACACTGTAACCGGGGAGCTGTTTTTT. Translation gives CASSPNTVTGELFF.